The TCR beta chain under discussion was sequenced for a study of cytomegalovirus exposure and HLA in healthy donors. Findings of the study overall: For cytomegalovirus status, the classifier reportedly gave diagnoses with high specificity and sensitivity. TCR association rates varied by HLA locus in a later analysis, with DRB1 highest and HLA-C lowest. A prior analysis recorded that most TCR beta V segments were productive about 90% or about 30% of the time.

Germline lookup yields CDR1 MNHNS and CDR2 SASEGT. This CDR3 contains 14 residues. With 60 Vbeta and 13 Jbeta primers, the PCR was carried out. In the original processing: A follow-up analysis tallied around 76 million unique TCR beta chains, roughly 11 million shared. TCRdb keeps only in-frame clones here, not all; method: immunoSEQ multiplex PCR. V and J calls and clone size are as listed in that table; D and trimming were resolved from the DNA. The sample has about 130,000 clones, approximately 80% seen once. This clone was observed a single time. The target antigen is unknown. The chain has TRBV6-1 and TRBJ2-5; 7 bases align to TRBD2. The DNA end favors TRBJ2-7, so the J call may be wrong. The TCR originated in a girl aged 2 to 10 in good health and CMV-seronegative. The sample was PBMCs. In DNA, the CDR3 is TGTGCCAGCAGTGAAGGCGGGAGCTCCTACGAGCAGTACTTC. Translated, it gives CASSEGGSSYEQYF.